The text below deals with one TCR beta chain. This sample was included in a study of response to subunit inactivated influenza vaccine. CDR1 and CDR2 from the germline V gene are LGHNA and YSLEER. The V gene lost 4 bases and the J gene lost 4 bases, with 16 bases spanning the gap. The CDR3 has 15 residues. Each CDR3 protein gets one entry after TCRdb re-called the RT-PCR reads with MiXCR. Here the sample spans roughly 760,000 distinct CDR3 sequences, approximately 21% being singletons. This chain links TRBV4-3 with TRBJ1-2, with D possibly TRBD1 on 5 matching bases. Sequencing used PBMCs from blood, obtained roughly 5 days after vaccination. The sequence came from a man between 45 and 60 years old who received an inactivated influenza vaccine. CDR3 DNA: TGCGCCAGCAGCCCGGCCGGGGGTGGAAGCTATGGCTACACCTTC. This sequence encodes CASSPAGGGSYGYTF.